These 3 T cell receptor beta chains were sequenced from one sample in a study of control samples from healthy donors and cancer patients. Method: immunoSEQ multiplex PCR; TCRdb's copy keeps in-frame clones and lacks some. The repertoire consists of 70,000 to 85,000 clones, with around 83% occurring once and the leading ten covering roughly 11%. Sequenced: PBMCs. These receptors originate from a man aged 55-75 years with head and neck cancer.

The chain has TRBV6-5 and TRBJ2-7, with D uncertain. CDR3 length equals 14 residues. Germline values: CDR1 MNHEY, CDR2 SVGAGI. The V end lost 3 bases, the J end lost 7 bases, and 16 bases lay between the germline ends. This chain's CDR3 is CASSYRWDGLEQYF. Here the CDR3 DNA reads TGTGCCAGCAGTTATAGGTGGGATGGTTTGGAGCAGTACTTC.

V is TRBV19 and J is TRBJ2-1; the match to TRBD2 covers 9 bases. The CDR3 contains 16 residues. The germline CDR1 and CDR2 sequences are LNHDA and SQIVND (reference sequence). J lost 5 bases, V lost 7 bases, and 12 bases had no gene match. CDR3 sequence: CASTRLAGGPDNEQFF. As DNA, the CDR3 is TGTGCCAGTACCCGATTGGCGGGAGGGCCTGACAATGAGCAGTTCTTC.

This clone has only a few counts. The J gene is TRBJ1-2, the V gene TRBV6-5; D is ambiguous. The germline gives CDR1 MNHEY, CDR2 SVGAGI. This CDR3 has 15 residues. Trimming pared 4 bases from V and 5 bases from J, leaving 17 bases between. CDR3 region: CASSSLRVGWYGYTF. For the CDR3, the DNA is TGTGCCAGCAGTTCCCTTCGGGTGGGATGGTATGGCTACACCTTC.